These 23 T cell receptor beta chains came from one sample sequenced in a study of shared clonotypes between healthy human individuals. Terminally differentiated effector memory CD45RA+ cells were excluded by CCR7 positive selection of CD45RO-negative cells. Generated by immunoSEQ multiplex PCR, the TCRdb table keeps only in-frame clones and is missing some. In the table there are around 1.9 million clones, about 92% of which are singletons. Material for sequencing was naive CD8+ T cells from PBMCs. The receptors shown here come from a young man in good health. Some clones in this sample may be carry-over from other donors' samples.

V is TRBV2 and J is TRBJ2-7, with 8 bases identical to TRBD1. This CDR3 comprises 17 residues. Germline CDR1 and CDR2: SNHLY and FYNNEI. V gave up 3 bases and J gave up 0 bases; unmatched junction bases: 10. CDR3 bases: TGTGCCAGCAGTGATCCGGGACAGGCCCTCTCCTCCTACGAGCAGTACTTC. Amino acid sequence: CASSDPGQALSSYEQYF.

Written as DNA, the CDR3 is TGTGCCAGCAGCTTAGGGACAGTCCACTACGAGCAGTACTTC. This encodes CASSLGTVHYEQYF. The chain couples TRBV13 to TRBJ2-7; perhaps TRBD1 as D (5 bases). Trimming took 0 bases from V and 3 from J, leaving 9 bases between them. The CDR3 covers 14 residues. Germline loops: CDR1 PRHDT, CDR2 FYEKMQ (reference sequence).

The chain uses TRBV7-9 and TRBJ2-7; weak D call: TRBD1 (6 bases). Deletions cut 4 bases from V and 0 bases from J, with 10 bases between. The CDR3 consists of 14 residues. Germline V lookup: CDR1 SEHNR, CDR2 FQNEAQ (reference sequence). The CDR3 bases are TGTGCCAGCAGCTCCAGACAGGACTCCTACGAGCAGTACTTC. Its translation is CASSSRQDSYEQYF. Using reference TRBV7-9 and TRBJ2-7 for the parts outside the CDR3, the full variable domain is DTGVSQNPRHKITKRGQNVTFRCDPISEHNRLYWYRQTLGQGPEFLTYFQNEAQLEKSRLLSDRFSAERPKGSFSTLEIQRTEQGDSAMYLCASSSRQDSYEQYFGPGTRLTVT.

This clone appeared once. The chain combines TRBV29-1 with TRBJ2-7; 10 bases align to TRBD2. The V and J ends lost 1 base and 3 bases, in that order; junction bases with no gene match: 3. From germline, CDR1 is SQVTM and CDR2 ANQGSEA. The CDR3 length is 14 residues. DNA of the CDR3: TGCAGCGTTGAAGTTGGACTAGCGGACTACGAGCAGTACTTC. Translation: CSVEVGLADYEQYF.

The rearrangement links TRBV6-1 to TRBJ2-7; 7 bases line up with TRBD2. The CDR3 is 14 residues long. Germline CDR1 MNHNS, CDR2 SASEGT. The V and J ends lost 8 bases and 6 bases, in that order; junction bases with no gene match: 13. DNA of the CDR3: TGTGCCAGCGGCACTAGCGCCTGGGGTGGCGAGCAGTACTTC. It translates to CASGTSAWGGEQYF.

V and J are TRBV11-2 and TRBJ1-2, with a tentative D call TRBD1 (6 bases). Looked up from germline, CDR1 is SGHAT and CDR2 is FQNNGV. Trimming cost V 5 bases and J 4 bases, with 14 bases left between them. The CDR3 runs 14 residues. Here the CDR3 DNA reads TGTGCCAGCAGCCTCTCGGGGGGCGGCTATGGCTACACCTTC. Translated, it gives CASSLSGGGYGYTF.

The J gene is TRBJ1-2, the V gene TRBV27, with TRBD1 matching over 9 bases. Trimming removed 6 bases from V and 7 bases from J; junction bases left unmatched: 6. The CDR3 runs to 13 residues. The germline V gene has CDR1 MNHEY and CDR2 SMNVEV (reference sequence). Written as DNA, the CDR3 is TGTGCCAGCAGCGCCACAGGGGGCACTGGCTACACCTTC. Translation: CASSATGGTGYTF.

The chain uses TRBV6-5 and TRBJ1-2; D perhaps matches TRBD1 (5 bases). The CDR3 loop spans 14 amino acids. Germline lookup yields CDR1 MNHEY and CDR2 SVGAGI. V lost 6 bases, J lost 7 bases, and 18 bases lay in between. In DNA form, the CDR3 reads TGTGCCAGCAGGCTGGGCAGGGCCCTAGGTGGCTACACCTTC. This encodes CASRLGRALGGYTF.

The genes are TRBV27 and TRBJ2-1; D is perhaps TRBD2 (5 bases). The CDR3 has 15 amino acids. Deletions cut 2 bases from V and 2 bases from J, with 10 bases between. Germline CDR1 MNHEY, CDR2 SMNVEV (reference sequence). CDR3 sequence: CASSLKEAPYNEQFF. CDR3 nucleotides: TGTGCCAGCAGTTTAAAGGAGGCCCCCTACAATGAGCAGTTCTTC.

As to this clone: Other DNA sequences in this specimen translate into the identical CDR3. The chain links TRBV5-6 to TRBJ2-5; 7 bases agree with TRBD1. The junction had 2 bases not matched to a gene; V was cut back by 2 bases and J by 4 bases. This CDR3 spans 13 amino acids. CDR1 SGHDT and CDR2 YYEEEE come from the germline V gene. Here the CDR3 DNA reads TGTGCCAGCAGCTTAGGGGGCCGAGAGACCCAGTACTTC. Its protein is CASSLGGRETQYF.

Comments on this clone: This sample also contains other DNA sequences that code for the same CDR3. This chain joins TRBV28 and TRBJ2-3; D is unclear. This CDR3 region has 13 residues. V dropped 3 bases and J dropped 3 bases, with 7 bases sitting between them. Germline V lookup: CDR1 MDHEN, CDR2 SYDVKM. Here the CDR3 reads CASSFGPTDTQYF. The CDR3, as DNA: TGTGCCAGCAGTTTTGGGCCGACAGATACGCAGTATTTT.

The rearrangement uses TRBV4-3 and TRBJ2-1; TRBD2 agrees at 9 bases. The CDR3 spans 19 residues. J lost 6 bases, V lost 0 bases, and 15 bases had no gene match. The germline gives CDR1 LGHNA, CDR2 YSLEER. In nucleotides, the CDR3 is TGCGCCAGCAGCCAAGATGCGGTGGTAGCGGGAGATCCTGGCAATGAGCAGTTCTTC. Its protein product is CASSQDAVVAGDPGNEQFF.

This chain's CDR3 is CASSLSLRNLETQYF. CDR3 nucleotides: TGTGCCAGCAGTTTATCGTTACGGAACCTAGAGACCCAGTACTTC. The V call is TRBV27, the J call TRBJ2-5; no reliable D call. V lost 0 bases and J lost 4, with 12 bases in between. CDR3 length: 15 residues. CDR1 MNHEY and CDR2 SMNVEV come from the germline V gene (reference sequence).

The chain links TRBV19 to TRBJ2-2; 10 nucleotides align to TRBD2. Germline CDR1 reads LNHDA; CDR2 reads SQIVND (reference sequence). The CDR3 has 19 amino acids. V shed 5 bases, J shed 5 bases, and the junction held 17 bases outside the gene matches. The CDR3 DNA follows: TGTGCCAGTAGTGCCCGACTAGCGGGCTCAGACTGGGGTACCGGGGAGCTGTTTTTT. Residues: CASSARLAGSDWGTGELFF. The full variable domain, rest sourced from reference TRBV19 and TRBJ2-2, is DGGITQSPKYLFRKEGQNVTLSCEQNLNHDAMYWYRQDPGQGLRLIYYSQIVNDFQKGDIAEGYSVSREKKESFPLTVTSAQKNPTAFYLCASSARLAGSDWGTGELFFGEGSRLTVL.

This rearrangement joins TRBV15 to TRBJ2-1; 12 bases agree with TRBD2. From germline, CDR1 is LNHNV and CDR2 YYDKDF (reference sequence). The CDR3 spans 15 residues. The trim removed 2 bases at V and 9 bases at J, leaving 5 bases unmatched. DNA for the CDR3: TGTGCCACCAGCAGACTAGCGGGAGGGCCGGGTGAGCAGTTCTTC. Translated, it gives CATSRLAGGPGEQFF.

The CDR3 reads CASSQSPVSVETQYF. Written as DNA, the CDR3 is TGTGCCAGCAGTCAAAGTCCGGTTTCGGTCGAGACCCAGTACTTC. This chain links TRBV5-8 with TRBJ2-5; D call uncertain. Germline CDR1 reads SGHTS; CDR2 reads YDEGEE. V dropped 5 bases and J dropped 5 bases, with 19 bases sitting between them. This CDR3 is 15 amino acids long.

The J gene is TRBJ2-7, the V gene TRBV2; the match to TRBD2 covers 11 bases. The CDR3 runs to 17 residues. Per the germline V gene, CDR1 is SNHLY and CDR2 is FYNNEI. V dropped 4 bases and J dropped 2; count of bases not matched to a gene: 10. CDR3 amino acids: CASSGLPGLAATYEQYF. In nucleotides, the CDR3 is TGTGCCAGCAGTGGCCTTCCGGGACTAGCGGCCACCTACGAGCAGTACTTC.

CDR3 coding DNA: TGTGCCAGCAGTGCCAGACAGGGTAAACAGCCCCAGCATTTT. It yields the protein CASSARQGKQPQHF. V is TRBV6-1 and J is TRBJ1-5; TRBD1 matches at 7 bases. The V gene's germline CDR1 is MNHNS and CDR2 SASEGT. The CDR3 consists of 14 residues. V shed 4 bases, J shed 7 bases, and the junction held 7 bases outside the gene matches.

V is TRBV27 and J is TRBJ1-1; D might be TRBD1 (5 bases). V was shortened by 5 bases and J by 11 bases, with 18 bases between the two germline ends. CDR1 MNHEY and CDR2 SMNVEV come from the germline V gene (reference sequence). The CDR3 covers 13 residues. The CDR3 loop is CASSPSLGELAFF. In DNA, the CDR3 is TGTGCCAGCAGTCCCTCCTTAGGGGAGTTGGCTTTCTTT.

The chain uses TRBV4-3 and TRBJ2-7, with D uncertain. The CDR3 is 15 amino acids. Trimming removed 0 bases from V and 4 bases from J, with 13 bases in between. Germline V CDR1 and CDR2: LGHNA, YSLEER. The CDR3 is CASSQDLGRAYEQYF. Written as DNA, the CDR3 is TGCGCCAGCAGCCAAGATCTCGGACGAGCATACGAGCAGTACTTC.

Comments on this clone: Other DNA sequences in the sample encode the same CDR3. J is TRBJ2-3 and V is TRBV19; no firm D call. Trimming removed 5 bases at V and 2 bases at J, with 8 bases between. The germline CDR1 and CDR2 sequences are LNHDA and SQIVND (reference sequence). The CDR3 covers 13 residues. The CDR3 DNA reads TGTGCCAGTAGTTCGCACTCCACAGATACGCAGTATTTT. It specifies CASSSHSTDTQYF.

The CDR3 DNA is TGCGCCAGCAGCTTGGGGCCAGGGGGTCCAGATACGCAGTATTTT. Protein product: CASSLGPGGPDTQYF. The chain recombines TRBV5-1 with TRBJ2-3; 7 positions agree with TRBD1. Germline V CDR1 and CDR2: SGHRS, YFSETQ. V trimming: 0 bases; J trimming: 4 bases; junction bases outside the gene matches: 5. The CDR3 consists of 15 residues.

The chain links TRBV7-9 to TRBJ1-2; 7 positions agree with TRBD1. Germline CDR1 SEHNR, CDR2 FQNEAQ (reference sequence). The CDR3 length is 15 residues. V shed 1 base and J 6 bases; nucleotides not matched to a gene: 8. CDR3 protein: CASSLGQGGVDGYTF. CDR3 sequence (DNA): TGTGCCAGCAGCTTAGGACAGGGAGGGGTCGATGGCTACACCTTC.